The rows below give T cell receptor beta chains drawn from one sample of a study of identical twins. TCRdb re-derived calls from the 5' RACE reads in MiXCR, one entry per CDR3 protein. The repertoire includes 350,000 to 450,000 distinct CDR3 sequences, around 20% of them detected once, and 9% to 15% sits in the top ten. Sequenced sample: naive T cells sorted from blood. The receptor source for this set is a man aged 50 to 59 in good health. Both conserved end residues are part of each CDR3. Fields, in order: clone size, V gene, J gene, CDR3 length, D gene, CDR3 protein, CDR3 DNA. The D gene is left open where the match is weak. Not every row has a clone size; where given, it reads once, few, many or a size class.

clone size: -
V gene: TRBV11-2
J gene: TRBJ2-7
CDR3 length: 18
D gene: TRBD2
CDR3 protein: CASSSVTSGGADAYEQYF
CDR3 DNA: TGTGCCAGCAGCTCCGTCACTAGCGGGGGGGCCGATGCCTACGAGCAGTACTTC

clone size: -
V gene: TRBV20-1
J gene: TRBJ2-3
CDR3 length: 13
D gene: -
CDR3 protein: CSTKGSFTDTQYF
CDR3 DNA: TGCAGTACCAAGGGCAGTTTCACAGATACGCAGTATTTT

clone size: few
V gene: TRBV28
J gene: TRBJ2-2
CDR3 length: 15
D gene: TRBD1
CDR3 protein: CASSVGQGNTGELFF
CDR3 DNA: TGTGCCAGCAGTGTGGGACAGGGGAACACCGGGGAGCTGTTTTTT

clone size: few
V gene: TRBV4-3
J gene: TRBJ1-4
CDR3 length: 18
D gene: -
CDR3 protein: CASSQLGGNAVGNEKLFF
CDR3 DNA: TGCGCCAGCAGCCAATTGGGGGGGAATGCCGTCGGTAATGAAAAACTGTTTTTT

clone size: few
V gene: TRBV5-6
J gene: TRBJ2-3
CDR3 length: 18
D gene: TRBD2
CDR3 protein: CASSYKTSGIPGTDTQYF
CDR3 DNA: TGTGCCAGCAGCTACAAGACTAGCGGGATACCCGGGACAGATACGCAGTATTTT

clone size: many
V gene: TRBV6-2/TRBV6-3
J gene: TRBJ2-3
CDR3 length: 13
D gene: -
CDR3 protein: CASSYSIVDTQYF
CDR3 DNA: TGTGCCAGCAGTTACTCAATCGTGGATACGCAGTATTTT

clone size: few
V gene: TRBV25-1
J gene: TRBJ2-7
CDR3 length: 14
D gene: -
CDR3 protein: CASSEAFGSYEQYF
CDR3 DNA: TGTGCCAGCAGTGAAGCCTTCGGAAGTTACGAGCAGTACTTC

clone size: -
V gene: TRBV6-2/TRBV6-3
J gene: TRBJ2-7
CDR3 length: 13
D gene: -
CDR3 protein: CASSLDPYYEQYF
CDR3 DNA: TGTGCCAGCAGCCTCGACCCCTACTACGAGCAGTACTTC

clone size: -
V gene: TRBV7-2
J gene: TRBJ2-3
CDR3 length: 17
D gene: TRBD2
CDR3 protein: CASSLGVSRGGKDTQYF
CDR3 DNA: TGTGCCAGCAGCTTAGGGGTTTCGCGGGGGGGCAAGGATACGCAGTATTTT

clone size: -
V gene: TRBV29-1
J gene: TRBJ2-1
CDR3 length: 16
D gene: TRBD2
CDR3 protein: CSVEAPRESSYNEQFF
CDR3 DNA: TGCAGCGTTGAAGCCCCGCGGGAGAGCTCCTACAATGAGCAGTTCTTC

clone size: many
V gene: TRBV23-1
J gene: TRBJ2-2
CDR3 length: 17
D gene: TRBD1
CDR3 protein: CASSRPGQELNTGELFF
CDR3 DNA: TGCGCCAGCAGTCGACCGGGACAGGAACTGAACACCGGGGAGCTGTTTTTT

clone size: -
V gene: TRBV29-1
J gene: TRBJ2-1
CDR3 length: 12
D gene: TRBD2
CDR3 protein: CSVATSGIEQFF
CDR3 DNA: TGCAGCGTGGCTACTAGCGGGATTGAGCAGTTCTTC

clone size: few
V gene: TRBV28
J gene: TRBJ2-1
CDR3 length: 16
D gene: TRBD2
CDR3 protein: CASSTSGTSTRNEQFF
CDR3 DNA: TGTGCCAGCAGCACCTCCGGGACTAGCACCCGTAATGAGCAGTTCTTC

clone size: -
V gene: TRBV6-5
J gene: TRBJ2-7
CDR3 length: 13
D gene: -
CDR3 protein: CASSYLGTYEQYF
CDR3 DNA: TGTGCCAGCAGTTACTTGGGCACGTACGAGCAGTACTTC

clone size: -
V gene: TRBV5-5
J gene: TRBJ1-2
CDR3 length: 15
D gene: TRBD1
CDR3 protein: CASSRRDRGFYGYTF
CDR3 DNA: TGTGCCAGCAGCCGCCGGGACAGGGGGTTCTATGGCTACACCTTC

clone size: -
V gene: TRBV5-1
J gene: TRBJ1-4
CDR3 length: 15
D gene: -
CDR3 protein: CASSDRTQSGEKLFF
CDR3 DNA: TGCGCCAGCAGCGACCGGACTCAATCGGGGGAAAAACTGTTTTTT

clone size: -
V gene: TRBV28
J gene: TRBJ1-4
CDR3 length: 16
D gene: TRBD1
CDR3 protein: CASSLGPGQGGEKLFF
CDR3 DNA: TGTGCCAGCAGTTTAGGCCCCGGACAGGGAGGGGAAAAACTGTTTTTT

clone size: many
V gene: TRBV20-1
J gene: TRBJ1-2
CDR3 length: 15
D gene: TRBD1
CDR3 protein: CSASVQDRAIYGYTF
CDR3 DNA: TGCAGTGCTAGCGTCCAGGACAGGGCGATCTATGGCTACACCTTC

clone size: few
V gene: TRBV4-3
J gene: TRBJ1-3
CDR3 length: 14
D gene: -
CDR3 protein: CASSPRIGGNTIYF
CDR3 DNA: TGCGCCAGCAGCCCAAGAATTGGGGGAAACACCATATATTTT

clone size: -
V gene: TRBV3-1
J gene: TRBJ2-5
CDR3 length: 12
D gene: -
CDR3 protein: CASSQELETQYF
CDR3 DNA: TGTGCCAGCAGCCAAGAGTTGGAGACCCAGTACTTC

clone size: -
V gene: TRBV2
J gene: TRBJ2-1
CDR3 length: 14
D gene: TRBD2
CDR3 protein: CASSGLAGKDEQFF
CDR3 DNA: TGTGCCAGCAGTGGACTAGCGGGGAAGGATGAGCAGTTCTTC

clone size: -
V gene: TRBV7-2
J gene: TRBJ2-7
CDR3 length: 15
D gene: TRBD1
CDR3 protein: CASSTRQGAVYEQYF
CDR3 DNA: TGTGCCAGCAGCACCAGACAGGGGGCGGTCTACGAGCAGTACTTC

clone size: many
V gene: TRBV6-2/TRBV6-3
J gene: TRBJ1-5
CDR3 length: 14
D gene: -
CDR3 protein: CASSRTGNNQPQHF
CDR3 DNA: TGTGCCAGCAGCCGGACTGGAAATAATCAGCCCCAGCATTTT

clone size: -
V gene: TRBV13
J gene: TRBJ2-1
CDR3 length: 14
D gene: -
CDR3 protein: CASSLDLVSREQFF
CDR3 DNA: TGTGCCAGCAGCTTAGACCTAGTATCTAGGGAGCAGTTCTTC

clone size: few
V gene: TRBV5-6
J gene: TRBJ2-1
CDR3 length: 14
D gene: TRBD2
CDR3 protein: CASSLGLGSNEQFF
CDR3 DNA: TGTGCCAGCAGCCTGGGACTAGGGAGCAATGAGCAGTTCTTC

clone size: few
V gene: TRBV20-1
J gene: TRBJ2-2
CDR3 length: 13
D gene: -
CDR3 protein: CSAPGRAAGELFF
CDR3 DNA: TGCAGTGCTCCCGGACGGGCCGCGGGGGAGCTGTTTTTT

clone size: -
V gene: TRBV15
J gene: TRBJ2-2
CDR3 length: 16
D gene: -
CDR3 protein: CATSRDGTSNTGELFF
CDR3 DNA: TGTGCCACCAGCAGAGATGGGACGAGCAACACCGGGGAGCTGTTTTTT

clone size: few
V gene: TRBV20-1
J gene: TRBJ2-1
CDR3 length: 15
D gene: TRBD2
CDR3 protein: CSARFRDYHYNEQFF
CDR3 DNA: TGCAGTGCTAGATTCCGGGACTACCACTACAATGAGCAGTTCTTC

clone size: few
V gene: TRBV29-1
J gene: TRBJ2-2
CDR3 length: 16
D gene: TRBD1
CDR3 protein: CSASGQGTANTGELFF
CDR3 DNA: TGCAGCGCCTCGGGACAGGGGACTGCGAACACCGGGGAGCTGTTTTTT

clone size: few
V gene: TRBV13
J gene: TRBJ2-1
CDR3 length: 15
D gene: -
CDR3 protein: CASSSRGLLVNEQFF
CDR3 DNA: TGTGCCAGCAGCTCCCGGGGGCTGCTCGTGAATGAGCAGTTCTTC

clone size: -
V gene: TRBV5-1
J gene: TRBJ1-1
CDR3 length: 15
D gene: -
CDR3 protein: CASSSDGLKGSEAFF
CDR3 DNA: TGCGCCAGCAGCTCTGACGGATTAAAGGGGTCTGAAGCTTTCTTT

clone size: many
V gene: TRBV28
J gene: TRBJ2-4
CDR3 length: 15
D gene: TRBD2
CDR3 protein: CASSRTSGSVGIQYF
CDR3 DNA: TGTGCCAGCAGCCGGACTAGCGGGAGTGTTGGCATTCAGTACTTC

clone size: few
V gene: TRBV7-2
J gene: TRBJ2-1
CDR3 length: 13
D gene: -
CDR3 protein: CASSLERYDEQFF
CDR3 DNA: TGTGCCAGCAGCTTAGAACGGTACGATGAGCAGTTCTTC

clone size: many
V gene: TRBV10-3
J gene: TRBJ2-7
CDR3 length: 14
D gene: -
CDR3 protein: CAITEDRFSYEQYF
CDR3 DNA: TGTGCCATCACCGAAGACAGGTTTTCCTACGAGCAGTACTTC

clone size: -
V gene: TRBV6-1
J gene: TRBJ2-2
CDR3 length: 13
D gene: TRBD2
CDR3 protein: CASRNSGSGELFF
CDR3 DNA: TGTGCCAGCAGAAATAGCGGGAGTGGGGAGCTGTTTTTT

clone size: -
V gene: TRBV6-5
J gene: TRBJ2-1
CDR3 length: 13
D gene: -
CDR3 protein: CASSLGAHNEQFF
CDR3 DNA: TGTGCCAGCAGTTTGGGGGCTCATAATGAGCAGTTCTTC

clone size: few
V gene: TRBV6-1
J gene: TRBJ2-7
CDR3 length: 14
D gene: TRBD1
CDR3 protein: CASRVTGDRGEQYF
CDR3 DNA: TGTGCCAGCAGAGTGACAGGGGACAGGGGCGAGCAGTACTTC

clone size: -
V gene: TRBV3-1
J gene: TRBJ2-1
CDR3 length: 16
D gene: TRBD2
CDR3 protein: CASSPRGSGGGNEQFF
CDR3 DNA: TGTGCCAGCAGCCCCCGGGGTAGCGGGGGGGGTAATGAGCAGTTCTTC

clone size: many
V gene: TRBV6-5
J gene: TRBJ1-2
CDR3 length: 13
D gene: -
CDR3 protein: CASSYSTGGSYTF
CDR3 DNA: TGTGCCAGCAGTTACTCGACGGGCGGTAGCTACACCTTC

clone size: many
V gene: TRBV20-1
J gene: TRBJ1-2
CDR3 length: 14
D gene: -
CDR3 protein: CSARDLRENYGYTF
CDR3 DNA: TGCAGTGCTAGAGATCTCAGGGAAAACTATGGCTACACCTTC

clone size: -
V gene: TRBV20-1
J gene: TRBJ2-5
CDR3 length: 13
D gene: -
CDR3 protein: CSARVGTRETQYF
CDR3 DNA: TGCAGTGCTAGAGTCGGGACAAGGGAGACCCAGTACTTC